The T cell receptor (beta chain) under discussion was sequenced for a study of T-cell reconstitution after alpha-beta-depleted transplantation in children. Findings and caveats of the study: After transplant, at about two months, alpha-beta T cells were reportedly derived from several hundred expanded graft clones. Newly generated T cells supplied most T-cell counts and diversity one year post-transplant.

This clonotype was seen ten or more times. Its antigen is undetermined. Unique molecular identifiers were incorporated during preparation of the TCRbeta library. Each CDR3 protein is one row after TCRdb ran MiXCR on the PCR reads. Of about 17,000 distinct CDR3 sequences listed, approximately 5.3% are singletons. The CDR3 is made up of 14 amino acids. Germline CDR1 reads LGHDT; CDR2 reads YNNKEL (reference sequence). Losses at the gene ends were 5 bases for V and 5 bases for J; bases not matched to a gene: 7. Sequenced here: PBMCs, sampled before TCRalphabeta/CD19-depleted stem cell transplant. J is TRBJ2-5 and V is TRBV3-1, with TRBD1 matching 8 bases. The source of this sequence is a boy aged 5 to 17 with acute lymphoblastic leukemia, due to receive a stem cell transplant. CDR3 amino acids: CASSLRTGRETQYF. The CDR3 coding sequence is TGTGCCAGCAGCTTGAGGACAGGGCGGGAGACCCAGTACTTC.